A single sample gave rise to the 13 T cell receptor beta chains below, sequenced in a study of T cells in Graves' hyperthyroidism and ophthalmopathy. Amplified TCR beta CDR3 regions derived from RNA transcripts. The TCR CDR3 first-round RT-PCR relied on the HTBI primer set. Via MiXCR, TCRdb re-called the multiplex PCR reads, giving one row per CDR3 protein. The table shows more than 500,000 distinct CDR3 sequences, with about 14% occurring only once. The sequencing input was blood. The receptors were gathered from a woman aged 40-49 years with Graves' ophthalmopathy.

Ten or more counts support this clonotype. The chain uses TRBV12-3 or TRBV12-4 and TRBJ2-5, with 8 bases aligning to TRBD2. The CDR3 consists of 18 residues. V lost 3 bases, J lost 5 bases, and 17 bases stayed unmatched. This CDR3 reads CASSFVASGRRRGETQYF. DNA of the CDR3: TGTGCCAGCAGTTTCGTGGCTAGCGGGCGGCGCCGGGGGGAGACCCAGTACTTC.

This clonotype was detected many times. The chain recombines TRBV29-1 with TRBJ1-5; D not resolved. Trimming took off 8 bases at V and 5 bases at J, with 13 bases between the two ends. Looked up from germline, CDR1 is SQVTM and CDR2 is ANQGSEA. This CDR3 region has 12 residues. This chain's CDR3 is CSPSRGDQPQHF. The DNA of the CDR3 is TGCAGCCCGTCACGCGGGGATCAGCCCCAGCATTTT. Filled out from reference TRBV29-1 and TRBJ1-5, the complete variable domain reads SAVISQKPSRDICQRGTSLTIQCQVDSQVTMMFWYRQQPGQSLTLIATANQGSEATYESGFVIDKFPISRPNLTFSTLTVSNMSPEDSSIYLCSPSRGDQPQHFGDGTRLSIL.

This clonotype was detected a few times. The CDR3 DNA is TGTGCCAGCAGTTCCTCAGGGGGAGGCTACACCTTC. Encoded protein: CASSSSGGGYTF. This rearrangement joins TRBV6-5 to TRBJ1-2; 7 nucleotides align to TRBD1. After removal of 4 bases from V and 8 bases from J, the junction contained 4 bases not matched to a gene. This CDR3 is 12 amino acids long. The germline gives CDR1 MNHEY, CDR2 SVGAGI.

This clonotype was recorded many times. The V and J genes are TRBV7-2 and TRBJ1-5, with 7 bases lining up with TRBD1. The trim removed 3 bases at V and 0 bases at J, leaving 2 bases unmatched. The germline CDR1 and CDR2 sequences are SGHTA and FQGNSA. This CDR3 spans 15 amino acids. Written as DNA, the CDR3 is TGTGCCAGCAGCTTTACAGGGGATAGCAATCAGCCCCAGCATTTT. It specifies CASSFTGDSNQPQHF.

This clonotype appeared many times. The V gene is TRBV4-2, the J gene TRBJ2-7, with 10 bases matching TRBD2. From germline, CDR1 is LGHNA and CDR2 YNFKEQ. The CDR3 length is 16 residues. V lost 0 bases to trimming and J lost 3 bases; unmatched junction nucleotides: 5. Here the CDR3 DNA reads TGTGCCAGCAGCCAAGAAGGGACTAGCGCTTTCTACGAGCAGTACTTC. Translation gives CASSQEGTSAFYEQYF.

This clonotype was counted only a few times. The rearrangement links TRBV3-1 to TRBJ1-4, with D possibly TRBD1 on 5 matching bases. The V gene lost 0 bases and the J gene lost 7 bases, with 15 bases spanning the gap. The CDR3 totals 16 residues. The germline V gene encodes CDR1 LGHDT and CDR2 YNNKEL (reference sequence). This CDR3 reads CASSQDGAEEVEKLFF. CDR3 DNA: TGTGCCAGCAGCCAAGATGGGGCCGAGGAAGTTGAAAAACTGTTTTTT. Complete variable domain (other parts from reference TRBV3-1 and TRBJ1-4): DTAVSQTPKYLVTQMGNDKSIKCEQNLGHDTMYWYKQDSKKFLKIMFSYNNKELIINETVPNRFSPKSPDKAHLNLHINSLELGDSAVYFCASSQDGAEEVEKLFFGSGTQLSVL.

This clonotype has at least ten counts. The chain joins TRBV2 to TRBJ2-5; the D is unclear. V was trimmed by 2 bases and J by 0 bases, leaving 7 bases between them. The germline CDR1 and CDR2 sequences are SNHLY and FYNNEI. The CDR3 consists of 14 residues. The CDR3 bases are TGTGCCAGCAGTGAACACCAGTACCAAGAGACCCAGTACTTC. Translation: CASSEHQYQETQYF.

Many counts were recorded for this clonotype. Here the CDR3 DNA reads TGTGCCAGCAGCTTAGCCCCTAGCGGGAACACCGGGGAGCTGTTTTTT. The encoded protein is CASSLAPSGNTGELFF. The V call is TRBV7-9, the J call TRBJ2-2, with 7 bases that match TRBD2. V shed 0 bases, J shed 1 base, and the junction held 2 bases outside the gene matches. CDR1 is SEHNR, CDR2 FQNEAQ, per germline (reference sequence). CDR3 length equals 16 residues.

This chain joins TRBV9 and TRBJ2-2; D assignment may be TRBD1 or TRBD2 (5 bases each). Germline V CDR1 and CDR2: SGDLS, YYNGEE. The length of the CDR3 is 14 residues. Trimming shortened V by 0 bases and J by 3 bases, and 6 bases separated the two germline ends. The CDR3 coding sequence is TGTGCCAGCAGCGTAGTGGGGGACACCGGGGAGCTGTTTTTT. Translated: CASSVVGDTGELFF.

This clonotype was observed at least ten times. The J gene is TRBJ1-5, the V gene TRBV27; TRBD1 might be the D (5 bases). The CDR3 totals 16 residues. The germline V gene has CDR1 MNHEY and CDR2 SMNVEV (reference sequence). Trimming took off 3 bases at V and 0 bases at J, with 12 bases between the two ends. The CDR3: CASSLGSGFSNQPQHF. The CDR3 DNA reads TGTGCCAGCAGTTTGGGGTCAGGGTTTAGCAATCAGCCCCAGCATTTT.

Ten or more counts support this clonotype. The rearrangement uses TRBV4-1 and TRBJ1-3; the D gene is possibly TRBD1 (5 bases). The V end was cut by 0 bases, the J end by 4 bases, with 13 bases between. CDR1 is MGHRA, CDR2 YSYEKL, per germline. The CDR3 contains 16 residues. The CDR3 protein is CASSQERGGKGNTIYF. CDR3 coding DNA: TGCGCCAGCAGCCAAGAGAGGGGAGGGAAAGGAAACACCATATATTTT.

This clonotype has at least ten counts. The chain carries TRBV11-1 and TRBJ2-7; D unresolved. Looked up from germline, CDR1 is SGHAT and CDR2 is FQDESV (reference sequence). The ends were cut back, 0 bases at V and 6 bases at J, with 12 bases in the middle. This CDR3 comprises 14 residues. In DNA form, the CDR3 reads TGTGCCAGCAGCTTAGCGCAGATGGCGGTCGAGCAGTACTTC. Protein: CASSLAQMAVEQYF.

This sequence joins TRBV4-1 and TRBJ1-2, with a tentative D call TRBD1 (6 bases). The CDR3 totals 14 residues. With 5 bases removed from V and 2 bases from J, the gap between germline ends came to 12 bases. CDR1 MGHRA and CDR2 YSYEKL come from the germline V gene. The CDR3 coding sequence is TGCGCCAGCAGCTCAAACAGGGCCAACTATGGCTACACCTTC. Its translation is CASSSNRANYGYTF.